The T cell receptor beta chain under discussion was sequenced for a study of liver allograft versus peripheral blood T cells. Study as a whole: Within transplanted livers, the T cell receptor repertoires were examined and compared against the repertoires present in the peripheral blood of liver transplant recipients. Regarding the study as a whole: Intragraft T cell receptor repertoires of liver allografts were reportedly distinct from those in peripheral blood.

Trimming left V 10 bases short and J 0 bases short, with 7 bases between. The CDR3 is 12 amino acids. A single record per CDR3 protein comes from TCRdb applying MiXCR to the reads. The data contain approximately 9,400 distinct CDR3 sequences, about 20% of them singletons. A word on this clonotype: The antigen remains unidentified.

The sequence was obtained from a human patient who had a liver transplant. A subset of T cells may come from the graft donor. This chain joins TRBV12-3 or TRBV12-4 and TRBJ1-3; D is unclear. CDR3 sequence (DNA): TGTGCCACCTTCCTCTCTGGAAACACCATATATTTT. Protein product: CATFLSGNTIYF.